This T cell receptor (beta chain) was obtained from a study of T cell repertoires in cytomegalovirus infection. Across the study: Public TCR beta signatures marked donors with CMV infection and the matching HLA.

From the reads, TCRdb called clonotypes with MiXCR, one entry per CDR3 protein. This sample has some 600,000 distinct CDR3 sequences, with 20% to 30% found just once. Study observations and caveats: CMV carriers having the relevant HLA were flagged by cumulative public TCR beta family frequency. The response measured ex vivo was dominated by TCR beta clonotypes (HLA-C-restricted and CMV-specific).

This clonotype showed up many times. Its antigen is not identified. The CDR3 extends over 16 amino acids. From germline, CDR1 is DFQATT and CDR2 SNEGSKA (reference sequence). V lost 5 bases to trimming and J lost 4 bases; unmatched junction nucleotides: 15. The sample consisted of CD8+ T cells from PBMCs. The chain uses TRBV20-1 and TRBJ1-2, with 8 positions matching TRBD1. This clonotype was sampled from a human donor in good health (CMV status not recorded). Some clones in this sample may be carry-over from other donors' samples. CDR3 bases: TGCAGTGCTCCCGGTGGTGGGGGACAGGAACTCTATGGCTACACCTTC. It codes for CSAPGGGGQELYGYTF.